This T cell receptor beta chain appears in the sequencing data of a study of T cells after yellow fever vaccination. This clonotype was found a few times. In germline, CDR1 is KGHDR, CDR2 SFDVKD. Trimming removed 4 bases from V and 5 bases from J, with 12 bases in between. The CDR3 is 14 amino acids. MiXCR, run by TCRdb on the 5' RACE reads, gives a single entry per CDR3 protein. There are hundreds of thousands of distinct CDR3 sequences in the sample; around 20% occur only once, and 18% lies in the top ten. The sample was PBMCs, taken before the yellow fever booster vaccination. The chain joins TRBV24-1 to TRBJ2-3; possibly TRBD2 for D (5 bases). The receptor was isolated from a man between 18 and 35 years old who received the YFV17D yellow fever vaccine. The CDR3 DNA follows: TGTGCCACCAGTGACACTAGGTCCGGAGATACGCAGTATTTT. It encodes CATSDTRSGDTQYF.